This TCR beta chain came from a study of read filtering for tumor transcriptome and immune sequencing. Turning to the study itself: TCR-mapped reads were about 3.5 to 11 million with IR-seq versus roughly 80 to 1273 with RNA-seq.

This library used approximately 390 ng RNA and molecular barcoded adaptors spanning alpha/delta and beta/gamma chains. TCRdb independently ran MiXCR on the reads; one entry per CDR3 protein. Of some 38,000 distinct CDR3 sequences listed, more than 13% were seen once; the top ten hold 6% to 8%. V lost 6 bases, J lost 5 bases, and 8 bases lay in between. This CDR3 is 11 amino acids long. Germline V lookup: CDR1 SGHTA, CDR2 FQGNSA. This chain joins TRBV7-2 and TRBJ2-7, with D hard to call. The clonotype originates from a donor at least 40 years old with multiple myeloma. Input material: a population of CD138-negative cells sorted from bone marrow. The CDR3 loop reads CASRRSDEQYF. DNA for the CDR3: TGTGCCAGCAGAAGGTCCGACGAGCAGTACTTC.